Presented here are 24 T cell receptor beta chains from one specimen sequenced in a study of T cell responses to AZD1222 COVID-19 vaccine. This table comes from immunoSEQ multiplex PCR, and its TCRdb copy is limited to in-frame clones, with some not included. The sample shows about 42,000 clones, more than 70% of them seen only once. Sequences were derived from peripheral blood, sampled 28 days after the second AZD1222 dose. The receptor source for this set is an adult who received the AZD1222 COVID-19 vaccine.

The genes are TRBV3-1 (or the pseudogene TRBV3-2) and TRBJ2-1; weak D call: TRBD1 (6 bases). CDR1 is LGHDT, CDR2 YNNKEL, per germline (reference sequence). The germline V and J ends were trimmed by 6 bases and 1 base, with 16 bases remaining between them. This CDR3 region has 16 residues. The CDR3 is CASRGWLRGSYNEQFF. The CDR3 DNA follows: TGTGCCAGCAGGGGTTGGCTAAGGGGGTCCTACAATGAGCAGTTCTTC.

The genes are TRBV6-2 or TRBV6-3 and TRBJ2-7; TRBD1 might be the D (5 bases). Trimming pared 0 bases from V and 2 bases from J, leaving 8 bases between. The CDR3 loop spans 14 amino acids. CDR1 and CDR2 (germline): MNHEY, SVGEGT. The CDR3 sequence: CASSYSGRPYEQYF. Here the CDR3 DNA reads TGTGCCAGCAGTTACTCGGGGCGACCCTACGAGCAGTACTTC.

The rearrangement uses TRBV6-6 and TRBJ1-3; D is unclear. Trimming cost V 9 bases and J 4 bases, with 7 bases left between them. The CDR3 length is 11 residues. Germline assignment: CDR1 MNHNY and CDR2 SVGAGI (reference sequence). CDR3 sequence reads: CASPRGNTIYF. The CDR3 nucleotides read TGTGCCAGTCCCCGAGGAAACACCATATATTTT.

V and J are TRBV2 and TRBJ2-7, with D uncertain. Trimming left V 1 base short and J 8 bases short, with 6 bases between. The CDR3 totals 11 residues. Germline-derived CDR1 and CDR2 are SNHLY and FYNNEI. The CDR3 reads CASSEGLKQYF. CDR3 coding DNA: TGTGCCAGCAGTGAAGGGCTGAAGCAGTACTTC.

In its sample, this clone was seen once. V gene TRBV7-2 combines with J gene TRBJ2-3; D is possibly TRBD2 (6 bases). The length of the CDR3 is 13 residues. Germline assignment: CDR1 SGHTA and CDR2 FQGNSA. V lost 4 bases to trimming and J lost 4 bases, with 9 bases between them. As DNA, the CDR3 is TGTGCCAGCAGCTCGGGGGAGGCAGATACGCAGTATTTT. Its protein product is CASSSGEADTQYF. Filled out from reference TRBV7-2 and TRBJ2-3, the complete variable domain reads GAGVSQSPSNKVTEKGKDVELRCDPISGHTALYWYRQSLGQGLEFLIYFQGNSAPDKSGLPSDRFSAERTGGSVSTLTIQRTQQEDSAVYLCASSSGEADTQYFGPGTRLTVL.

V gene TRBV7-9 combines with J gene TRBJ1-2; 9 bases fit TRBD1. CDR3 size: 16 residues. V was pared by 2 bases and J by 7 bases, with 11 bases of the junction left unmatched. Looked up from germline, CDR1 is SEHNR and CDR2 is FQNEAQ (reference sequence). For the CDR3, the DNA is TGTGCCAGCAGCTTACCCCTACAGGGGGCGGGCGGTGGCTACACCTTC. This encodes CASSLPLQGAGGGYTF.

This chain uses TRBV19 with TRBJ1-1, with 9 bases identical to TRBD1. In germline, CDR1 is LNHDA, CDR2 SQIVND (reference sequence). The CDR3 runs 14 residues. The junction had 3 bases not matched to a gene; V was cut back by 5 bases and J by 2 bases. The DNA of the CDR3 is TGTGCCAGTAGTCCCACAGGGGGCAACACTGAAGCTTTCTTT. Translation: CASSPTGGNTEAFF.

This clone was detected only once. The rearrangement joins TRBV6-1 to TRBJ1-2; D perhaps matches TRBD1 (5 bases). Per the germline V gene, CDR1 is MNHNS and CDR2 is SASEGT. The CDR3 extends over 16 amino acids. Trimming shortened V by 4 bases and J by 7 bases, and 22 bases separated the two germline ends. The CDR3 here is CASSGTQDSAGRGYTF. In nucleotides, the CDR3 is TGTGCCAGCAGTGGAACCCAGGACTCTGCAGGGCGTGGCTACACCTTC.

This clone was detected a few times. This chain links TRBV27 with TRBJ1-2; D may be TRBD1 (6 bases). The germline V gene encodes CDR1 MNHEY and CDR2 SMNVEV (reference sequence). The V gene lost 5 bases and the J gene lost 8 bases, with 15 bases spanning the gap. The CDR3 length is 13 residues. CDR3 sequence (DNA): TGTGCCAGCAGTCCCACAGGGAGGAACGGCTACACCTTC. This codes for CASSPTGRNGYTF.

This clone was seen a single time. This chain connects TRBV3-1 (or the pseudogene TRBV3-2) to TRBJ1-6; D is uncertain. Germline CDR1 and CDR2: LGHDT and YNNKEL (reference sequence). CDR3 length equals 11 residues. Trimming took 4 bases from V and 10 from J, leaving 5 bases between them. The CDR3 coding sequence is TGTGCCAGCAGCCTAGGGTCACCCCTCCACTTT. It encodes CASSLGSPLHF.

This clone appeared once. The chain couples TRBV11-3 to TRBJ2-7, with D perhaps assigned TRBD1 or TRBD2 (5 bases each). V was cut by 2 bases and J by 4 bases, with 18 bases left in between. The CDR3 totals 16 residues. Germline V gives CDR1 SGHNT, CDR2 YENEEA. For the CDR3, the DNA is TGTGCCAGCAGCTTATGCCCGGGACGGCTTTTTTACGAGCAGTACTTC. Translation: CASSLCPGRLFYEQYF.

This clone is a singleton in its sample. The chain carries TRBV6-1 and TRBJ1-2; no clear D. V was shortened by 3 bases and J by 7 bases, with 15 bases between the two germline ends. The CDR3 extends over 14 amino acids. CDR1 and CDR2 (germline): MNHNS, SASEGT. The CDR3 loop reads CASSEGVGVPGYTF. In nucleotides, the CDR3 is TGTGCCAGCAGTGAGGGCGTCGGGGTCCCTGGCTACACCTTC.

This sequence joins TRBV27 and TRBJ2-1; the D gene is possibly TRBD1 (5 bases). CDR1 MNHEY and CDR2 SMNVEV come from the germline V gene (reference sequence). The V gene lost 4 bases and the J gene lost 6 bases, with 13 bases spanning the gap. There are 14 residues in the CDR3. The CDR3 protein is CASSSRQTVNEQFF. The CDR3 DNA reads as TGTGCCAGCAGTTCCCGACAGACAGTCAATGAGCAGTTCTTC.

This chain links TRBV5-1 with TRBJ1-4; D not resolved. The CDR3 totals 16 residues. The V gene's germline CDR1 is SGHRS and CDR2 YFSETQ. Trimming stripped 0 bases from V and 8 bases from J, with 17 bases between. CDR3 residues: CASSLDLNRVGEKLFF. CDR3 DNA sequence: TGCGCCAGCAGCTTGGATTTGAATAGGGTAGGGGAAAAACTGTTTTTT. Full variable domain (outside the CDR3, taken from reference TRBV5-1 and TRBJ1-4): KAGVTQTPRYLIKTRGQQVTLSCSPISGHRSVSWYQQTPGQGLQFLFEYFSETQRNKGNFPGRFSGRQFSNSRSEMNVSTLELGDSALYLCASSLDLNRVGEKLFFGSGTQLSVL.

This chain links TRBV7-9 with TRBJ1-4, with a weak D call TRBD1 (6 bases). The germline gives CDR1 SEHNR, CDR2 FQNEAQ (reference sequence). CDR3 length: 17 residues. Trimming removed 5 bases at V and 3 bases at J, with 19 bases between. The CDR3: CASSPEQGRTANEKLFF. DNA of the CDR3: TGTGCCAGCAGCCCCGAGCAGGGGCGGACAGCTAATGAAAAACTGTTTTTT.

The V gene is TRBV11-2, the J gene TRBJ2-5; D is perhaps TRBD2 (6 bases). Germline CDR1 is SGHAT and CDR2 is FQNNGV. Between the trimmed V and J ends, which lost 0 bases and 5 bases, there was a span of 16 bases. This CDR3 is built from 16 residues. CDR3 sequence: CASSLDPASGRETQYF. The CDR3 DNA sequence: TGTGCCAGCAGCTTAGATCCAGCATCGGGGAGGGAGACCCAGTACTTC.

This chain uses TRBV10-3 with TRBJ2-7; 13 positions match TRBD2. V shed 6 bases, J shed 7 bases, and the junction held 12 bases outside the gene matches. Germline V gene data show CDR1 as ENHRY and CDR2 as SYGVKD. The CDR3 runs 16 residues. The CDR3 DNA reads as TGTGCCATCAGCTGGACTAGCGGGGGTAATCCGGGGGAGCAGTACTTC. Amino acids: CAISWTSGGNPGEQYF.

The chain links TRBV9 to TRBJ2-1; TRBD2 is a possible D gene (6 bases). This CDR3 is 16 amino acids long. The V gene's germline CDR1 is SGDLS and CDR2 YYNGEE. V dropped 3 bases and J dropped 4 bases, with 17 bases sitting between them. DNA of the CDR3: TGTGCCAGCAGCGAGGGGACTCCCGGACCGTACAATGAGCAGTTCTTC. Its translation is CASSEGTPGPYNEQFF.

The CDR3 region is CATPLDSTDTQYF. The CDR3 DNA reads as TGTGCCACCCCCCTAGACAGCACAGATACGCAGTATTTT. This chain links TRBV2 with TRBJ2-3; the D is unclear. The CDR3 sequence is 13 residues long. V was pared by 10 bases and J by 0 bases, with 11 bases between. Germline-derived CDR1 and CDR2 are SNHLY and FYNNEI.

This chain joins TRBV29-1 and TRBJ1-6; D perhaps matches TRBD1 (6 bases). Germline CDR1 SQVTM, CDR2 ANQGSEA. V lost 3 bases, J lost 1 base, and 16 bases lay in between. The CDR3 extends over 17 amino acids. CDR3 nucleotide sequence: TGCAGCGTTGACAAAGGAACAGGGAGGTCCTATAATTCACCCCTCCACTTT. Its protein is CSVDKGTGRSYNSPLHF.

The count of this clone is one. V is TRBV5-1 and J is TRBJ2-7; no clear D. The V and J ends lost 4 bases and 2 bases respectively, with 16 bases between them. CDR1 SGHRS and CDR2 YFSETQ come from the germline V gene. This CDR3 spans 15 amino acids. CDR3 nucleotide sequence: TGCGCCAGCAGCGCACGACCGGGCCTCACCTACGAGCAGTACTTC. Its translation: CASSARPGLTYEQYF.

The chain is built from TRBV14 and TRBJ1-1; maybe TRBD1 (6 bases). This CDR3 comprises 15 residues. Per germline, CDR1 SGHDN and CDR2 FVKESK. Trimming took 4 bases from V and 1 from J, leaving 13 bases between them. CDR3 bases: TGTGCCAGCAGCCCCAAAGGACAGCCGAACACTGAAGCTTTCTTT. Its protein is CASSPKGQPNTEAFF.

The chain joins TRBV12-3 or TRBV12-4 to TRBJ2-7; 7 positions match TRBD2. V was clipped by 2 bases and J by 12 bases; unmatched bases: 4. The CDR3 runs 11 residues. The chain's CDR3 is CASSLWGGTYF. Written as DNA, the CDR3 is TGTGCCAGCAGTTTATGGGGGGGTACGTACTTC.

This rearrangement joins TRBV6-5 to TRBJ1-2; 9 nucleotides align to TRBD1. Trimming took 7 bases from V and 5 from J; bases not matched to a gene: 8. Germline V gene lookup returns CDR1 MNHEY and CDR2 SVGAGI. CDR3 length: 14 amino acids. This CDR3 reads CASTEVGQGYGYTF. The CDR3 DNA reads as TGTGCCAGCACAGAAGTGGGACAGGGATATGGCTACACCTTC.